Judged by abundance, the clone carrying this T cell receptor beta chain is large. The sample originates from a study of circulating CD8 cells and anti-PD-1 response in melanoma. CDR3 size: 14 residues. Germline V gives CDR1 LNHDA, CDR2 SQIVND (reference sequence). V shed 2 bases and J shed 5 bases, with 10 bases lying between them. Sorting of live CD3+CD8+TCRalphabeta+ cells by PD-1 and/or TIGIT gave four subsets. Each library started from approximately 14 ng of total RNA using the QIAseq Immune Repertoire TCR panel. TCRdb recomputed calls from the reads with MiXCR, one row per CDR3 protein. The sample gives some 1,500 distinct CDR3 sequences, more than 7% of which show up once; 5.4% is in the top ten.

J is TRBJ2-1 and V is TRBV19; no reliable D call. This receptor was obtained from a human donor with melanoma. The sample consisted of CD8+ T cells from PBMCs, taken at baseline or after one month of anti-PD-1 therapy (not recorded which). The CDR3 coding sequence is TGTGCCAGTAGTATACGTACAGAGAACAATGAGCAGTTCTTC. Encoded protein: CASSIRTENNEQFF. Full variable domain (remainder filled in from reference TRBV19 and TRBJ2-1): DGGITQSPKYLFRKEGQNVTLSCEQNLNHDAMYWYRQDPGQGLRLIYYSQIVNDFQKGDIAEGYSVSREKKESFPLTVTSAQKNPTAFYLCASSIRTENNEQFFGPGTRLTVL.